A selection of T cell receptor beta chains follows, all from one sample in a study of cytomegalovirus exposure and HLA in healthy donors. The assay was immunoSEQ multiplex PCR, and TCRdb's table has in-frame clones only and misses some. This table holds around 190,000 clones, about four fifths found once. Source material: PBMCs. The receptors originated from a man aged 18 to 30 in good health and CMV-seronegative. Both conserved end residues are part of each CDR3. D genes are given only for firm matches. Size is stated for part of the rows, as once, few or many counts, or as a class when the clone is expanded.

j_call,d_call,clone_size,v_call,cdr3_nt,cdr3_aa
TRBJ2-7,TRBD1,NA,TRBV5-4,TGTGCCAGCAGCTTTTCACAGGGGCAATACGAGCAGTACTTC,CASSFSQGQYEQYF
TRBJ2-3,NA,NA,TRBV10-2,TGCGCCAGCAGCTCCCTGGGCAGGGGACCTCAAGATACGCAGTATTTT,CASSSLGRGPQDTQYF
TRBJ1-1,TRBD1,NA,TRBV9,TGTGCCAGCAGCCCCAACAGGGGGGCCCGCACTGAAGCTTTCTTT,CASSPNRGARTEAFF
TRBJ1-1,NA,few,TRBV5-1,TGCGCCAGCAGCTCACAGGGTATCACTGAAGCTTTCTTT,CASSSQGITEAFF
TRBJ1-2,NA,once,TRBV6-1,TGTGCCAGCAGTGAATTTCCCCCCGGTAAACGTACTAACTATGGCTACACCTTC,CASSEFPPGKRTNYGYTF
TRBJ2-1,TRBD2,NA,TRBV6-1,TGTGCCAGCAGCGACGGGAGGGCCTACAATGAGCAGTTCTTC,CASSDGRAYNEQFF
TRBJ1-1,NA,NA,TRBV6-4,TGTGCCAGCAGTCCCCCAAGGGGAGGGGACACTGAAGCTTTCTTT,CASSPPRGGDTEAFF
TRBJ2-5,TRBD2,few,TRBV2,TGTGCCAGCAAACCCGGGACTAGCGGTAGAGAGACCCAGTACTTC,CASKPGTSGRETQYF
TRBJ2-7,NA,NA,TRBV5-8,TGTGCCAGCAGCCCCGGACAATTCGAGCAGTACTTC,CASSPGQFEQYF
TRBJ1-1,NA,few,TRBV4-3,TGCGCCAGCAGCCAAGGCCCAGGGGTATTGACTGAAGCTTTCTTT,CASSQGPGVLTEAFF